These T cell receptor beta chains were read from a single sample in a study of cytomegalovirus exposure and HLA in healthy donors. The table came from immunoSEQ multiplex PCR; TCRdb's copy has only in-frame clones and leaves some out. The profile covers about 200,000 clones, with 82% appearing a single time and 0.098% taken by the ten largest. Sequencing input: PBMCs. The source of these receptors is a boy between 2 and 10 years old in good health and CMV-seronegative. Both conserved end residues are part of each CDR3. The D gene is left open where the match is weak. Expanded clones are given a class, and other clones once, few, many or no size at all.

TRBJ2-7	TRBV11-2	NA	NA	CASSLNLLGEQYF	TGTGCCAGCAGCTTAAATCTCCTCGGGGAGCAGTACTTC
TRBJ1-1	TRBV7-3	NA	NA	CASSISGVGEAFF	TGTGCCAGCAGCATTTCAGGGGTGGGTGAAGCTTTCTTT
TRBJ1-2	TRBV7-9	once	TRBD1	CASSPTTGEYYGYTF	TGTGCCAGCAGCCCCACGACAGGGGAGTACTATGGCTACACCTTC
TRBJ2-5	TRBV11-3	once	TRBD2	CASSYRLAAGETQYF	TGTGCCAGCAGCTACCGACTAGCCGCGGGGGAGACCCAGTACTTC
TRBJ2-5	TRBV4-1	NA	NA	CASSQIAAGPESETQYF	TGCGCCAGCAGCCAAATTGCGGCGGGGCCGGAGTCGGAGACCCAGTACTTC
TRBJ2-7	TRBV7-2	NA	TRBD2	CASSLLGRGVYEQYF	TGTGCCAGCAGCTTATTAGGGCGGGGGGTCTACGAGCAGTACTTC
TRBJ1-1	TRBV18	NA	NA	CASSPPRRTEAFF	TGTGCCAGCTCACCACCGAGGAGGACTGAAGCTTTCTTT
TRBJ2-1	TRBV7-3	NA	TRBD2	CASSQGLAGVNEQFF	TGTGCCAGCAGCCAGGGACTAGCGGGGGTCAATGAGCAGTTCTTC
TRBJ1-1	TRBV5-4	NA	NA	CASSRHGNTEAFF	TGTGCCAGCAGCCGACATGGGAACACTGAAGCTTTCTTT
TRBJ2-7	TRBV5-1	NA	TRBD2	CASSRGTTYEQYF	TGCGCCAGCAGCCGCGGGACTACCTACGAGCAGTACTTC
TRBJ2-5	TRBV30	NA	NA	CAWSTRQLQETQYF	TGTGCCTGGAGTACCCGACAGCTTCAAGAGACCCAGTACTTC
TRBJ2-1	TRBV7-9	few	TRBD1	CASSYSTGALNEQFF	TGTGCCAGCAGCTATTCTACAGGGGCCCTTAATGAGCAGTTCTTC
TRBJ2-1	TRBV5-1	NA	TRBD2	CASSSSGSYNEQFF	TGCGCCAGCAGCTCTAGCGGCTCCTACAATGAGCAGTTCTTC
TRBJ1-5	TRBV7-2	once	NA	CASSLAGGINQPQHF	TGTGCCAGCAGCTTAGCTGGGGGGATCAATCAGCCCCAGCATTTT
TRBJ2-3	TRBV15	NA	TRBD2	CAAAGGRTDTQYF	TGTGCCGCCGCGGGGGGACGCACAGATACGCAGTATTTT
TRBJ2-7	TRBV6-6	NA	NA	CASSGAYEQYF	TGTGCCAGCTCAGGGGCCTACGAGCAGTACTTC
TRBJ1-2	TRBV9	NA	NA	CASSVARDYGYTF	TGTGCCAGCAGCGTAGCACGGGACTATGGCTACACCTTC
TRBJ1-1	TRBV4-3	NA	NA	CASSHRGPGEGVTEAFF	TGCGCCAGCAGCCATCGGGGCCCAGGGGAAGGTGTAACTGAAGCTTTCTTT
TRBJ1-2	TRBV6-6	NA	NA	CASSSTTSYGYTF	TGTGCCAGCAGTTCGACTACCTCCTATGGCTACACCTTC
TRBJ2-7	TRBV6-5	NA	NA	CASSGQGGSYEQYF	TGTGCCAGCAGTGGACAGGGAGGGAGCTACGAGCAGTACTTC
TRBJ1-3	TRBV7-4	once	TRBD1	CASSLKRQGSSGNTIYF	TGTGCCAGCAGCTTAAAACGACAGGGGAGCTCTGGAAACACCATATATTTT
TRBJ2-3	TRBV2	few	NA	CASSQRDTQYF	TGTGCCAGCAGTCAGCGAGATACGCAGTATTTT
TRBJ1-5	TRBV19	NA	TRBD1	CASSAGTGFQPQHF	TGTGCCAGTAGCGCCGGGACAGGGTTTCAGCCCCAGCATTTT
TRBJ2-5	TRBV9	NA	NA	CASSVATGGRETQYF	TGTGCCAGCAGCGTAGCTACCGGGGGTAGGGAGACCCAGTACTTC
TRBJ1-2	TRBV13	NA	NA	CASTQRTDNYGYTF	TGTGCCAGCACCCAAAGGACAGATAACTATGGCTACACCTTC
TRBJ2-1	TRBV19	NA	TRBD1	CASSETGTGLFF	TGTGCCAGTAGTGAGACCGGGACAGGGTTGTTCTTC
TRBJ2-1	TRBV6-5	NA	NA	CASSYSSYYNEQFF	TGTGCCAGCAGTTACTCGAGTTACTACAATGAGCAGTTCTTC
TRBJ1-1	TRBV19	NA	TRBD1	CASSMHRGLNTEAFF	TGTGCCAGTAGTATGCACAGGGGGCTGAACACTGAAGCTTTCTTT
TRBJ1-1	TRBV19	NA	TRBD1	CASSSRPDRGNTEAFF	TGTGCCAGTAGTAGCCGACCGGACAGGGGGAACACTGAAGCTTTCTTT
TRBJ1-2	TRBV7-9	NA	NA	CASSLGGGYTF	TGTGCCAGCAGCTTAGGGGGCGGCTACACCTTC
TRBJ2-1	TRBV25-1	NA	NA	CASSDRVNEQFF	TGTGCCAGCAGTGACCGTGTCAATGAGCAGTTCTTC
TRBJ2-3	TRBV7-2	NA	TRBD2	CASSSQRGVTDTQYF	TGTGCCAGCAGCTCCCAGCGGGGGGTCACAGATACGCAGTATTTT
TRBJ2-3	TRBV5-1	NA	TRBD2	CASSLAREGGTQYF	TGCGCCAGCAGCTTGGCCCGGGAGGGAGGTACGCAGTATTTT
TRBJ1-2	TRBV29-1	few	NA	CSVPEGRPYGYTF	TGCAGCGTTCCTGAGGGCAGACCCTATGGCTACACCTTC
TRBJ2-3	TRBV7-9	NA	TRBD2	CASSPGTSGGHSDTQYF	TGTGCCAGCAGCCCCGGGACTAGCGGGGGACACTCAGATACGCAGTATTTT
TRBJ1-1	TRBV19	NA	NA	CASRRNTEAFF	TGTGCCAGTAGGCGGAACACTGAAGCTTTCTTT
TRBJ1-3	TRBV7-2	once	TRBD1	CASSVRGPTGNTIYF	TGTGCCAGCAGCGTCAGGGGGCCAACTGGAAACACCATATATTTT